This is a list of T cell receptor beta chains from one sample in a study of blood T cell repertoires in COVID-19. Libraries were prepared by immunoSEQ multiplex PCR; TCRdb keeps only in-frame clonotypes and omits some of them. Among roughly 410,000 clones listed, approximately 89% were seen once. The sample consisted of peripheral blood. These receptors came from a woman in her thirties or forties with COVID-19, enrolled during active disease. The CDR3 runs from the conserved cysteine through the conserved F or W. D genes are given only for firm matches. Rows give clone size only sometimes, using once, few, many, or a class for an expanded clone.

v_call,clone_size,d_call,j_call,cdr3_aa,cdr3_nt
TRBV9,-,-,TRBJ1-2,CASSVRPLRGGAYNYGYTF,TGTGCCAGCAGCGTACGTCCCCTACGTGGGGGCGCCTATAACTATGGCTACACCTTC
TRBV27,-,-,TRBJ2-7,CASSRYQGSEQYF,TGTGCCAGCAGCCGTTACCAGGGGTCCGAGCAGTACTTC
TRBV30,few,-,TRBJ1-1,CAGSVGDTEAFF,TGTGCCGGTAGTGTGGGAGACACTGAAGCTTTCTTT
TRBV4-1,-,-,TRBJ1-3,CASSHPRRLAERTSGNTIYF,TGCGCCAGCAGCCATCCCCGACGTTTAGCGGAGCGCACCTCTGGAAACACCATATATTTT
TRBV29-1,-,TRBD1,TRBJ2-5,CSVPPPLGRGQEETQYF,TGCAGCGTTCCCCCACCTTTGGGCAGGGGGCAGGAAGAGACCCAGTACTTC
TRBV3-1/TRBV3-2,-,-,TRBJ1-2,CASSFGQSRYGYTF,TGTGCCAGCAGCTTCGGACAGTCAAGGTATGGCTACACCTTC
TRBV25-1,-,TRBD1,TRBJ2-2,CASSGTGGPANTGELFF,TGTGCCAGCAGTGGGACAGGGGGCCCCGCGAACACCGGGGAGCTGTTTTTT
TRBV2,once,-,TRBJ2-2,CASRPPRGATQSNTGELFF,TGTGCCAGCAGACCCCCCCGTGGGGCGACTCAATCGAACACCGGGGAGCTGTTTTTT
TRBV28,-,-,TRBJ1-4,CASNVASWEKLFF,TGTGCCAGCAACGTGGCTTCGTGGGAAAAACTGTTTTTT
TRBV7-9,-,-,TRBJ2-6,CASSFFLTRSGANVLTF,TGTGCCAGCAGCTTTTTTCTTACACGCTCTGGGGCCAACGTCCTGACTTTC
TRBV1,-,-,TRBJ2-5,CTSSQEGGVGKKTQYF,TGCACCAGCAGCCAAGAAGGAGGGGTAGGGAAAAAGACCCAGTACTTC
TRBV9,once,TRBD2,TRBJ2-2,CASSFGLAVNTGELFF,TGTGCCAGCAGCTTCGGACTAGCGGTGAACACCGGGGAGCTGTTTTTT
TRBV18,-,-,TRBJ1-2,CASYPGPREGYGYTF,TGTGCCAGCTACCCCGGGCCCCGGGAGGGGTATGGCTACACCTTC
TRBV21-1,few,-,TRBJ1-5,CASSRHHSNQPQHF,TGTGCCAGCAGCAGGCATCATAGCAATCAGCCCCAGCATTTT
TRBV2,-,TRBD1,TRBJ2-3,CASSRQGRTDTQYF,TGTGCCAGCAGCAGACAGGGGCGGACAGATACGCAGTATTTT
TRBV3-1/TRBV3-2,-,-,TRBJ1-2,CASSQDSRGYGYTF,TGTGCCAGCAGCCAGGACAGTCGGGGCTATGGCTACACCTTC
TRBV25-1,-,-,TRBJ2-7,CASSAQTGIHEQYF,TGTGCCAGCAGTGCGCAAACAGGGATCCACGAGCAGTACTTC
TRBV18,-,-,TRBJ2-2,CASSPMNTGELFF,TGTGCCAGCTCGCCTATGAACACCGGGGAGCTGTTTTTT